This TCR beta chain was found in a study of blood T cell repertoires in COVID-19. The wider study: Researchers got acute and convalescent COVID-19 samples from the United States, Italy and Spain.

In the original workflow: Amplification of reference gene primers was used by the study to estimate nucleated cell counts. The protocol was immunoSEQ multiplex PCR, while the TCRdb copy is restricted to in-frame clones and leaves out a portion. That table supplies the V and J calls and clone size; D and trimming were determined from the DNA. This sample yields more than 350,000 clones, of which approximately 87% are seen a single time; about 9.4% belongs to the top ten. This clone was found a few times. Germline V lookup: CDR1 DFQATT, CDR2 SNEGSKA (reference sequence). V shed 5 bases and J shed 12 bases, with 13 bases lying between them. This CDR3 has 10 residues.

The sequence derives from a woman in her 30s with COVID-19, enrolled during active disease. The sequencing input was peripheral blood. The gene calls are TRBV20-1 and TRBJ2-5; D is unresolved. CDR3 protein: CSAPRVEEYF. The DNA for the CDR3 is TGCAGTGCTCCCCGGGTCGAGGAGTACTTC.